The 14 T cell receptor beta chains in this list originate from one sample, sequenced in a study of long-term antiretroviral therapy in people with HIV (dated by TCRdb to between 2022 and 2023). The immunoSEQ hsTCRB v3.0 assay was used at survey level resolution for TRB variable region sequencing. The immuneACCESS repertoire file appears here via TCRdb, limited to in-frame rearrangements. These files lack a portion of the clones; in checked studies, under half of the deficit traces to unresolved V genes, and the cause of the others is not known. This sample is represented by 28,000 or so clones; 93% of them were singletons. Approximately 10% of the sample is in the top ten clones. Specimen: unsorted PBMCs, collected 6.2 years after starting antiretroviral therapy. The receptor set was obtained from a man in his forties with HIV.

The chain joins TRBV7-8 to TRBJ2-7, with 14 bases that match TRBD2. The CDR3 covers 18 residues. The junction had 6 bases not matched to a gene; V was cut back by 2 bases and J by 0 bases. The V gene's germline CDR1 is SGHVS and CDR2 FQNEAQ. The CDR3: CASSLRTSGGPNSYEQYF. The DNA for the CDR3 is TGTGCCAGCAGCTTAAGGACTAGCGGGGGGCCGAACTCCTACGAGCAGTACTTC.

This clone was found a few times. The gene calls are TRBV28 and TRBJ1-2; 9 nucleotides align to TRBD1. This CDR3 is 15 amino acids long. The germline gives CDR1 MDHEN, CDR2 SYDVKM. V trimming: 6 bases; J trimming: 7 bases; junction bases outside the gene matches: 12. CDR3 bases: TGTGCCAGCAGCCAGAGGGACAGGGCGGTGGGTGGCTACACCTTC. This sequence encodes CASSQRDRAVGGYTF.

The count of this clone is one. The rearrangement links TRBV29-1 to TRBJ1-5; possible D gene TRBD1, 6 bases. The CDR3 covers 13 residues. Per germline, CDR1 SQVTM and CDR2 ANQGSEA. V shed 5 bases and J shed 6 bases, with 14 bases lying between them. The CDR3: CSVRGGNGQPQHF. The CDR3 nucleotides are TGCAGCGTTAGGGGGGGGAACGGTCAGCCCCAGCATTTT.

The J gene is TRBJ1-6, the V gene TRBV2; 7 nucleotides agree with TRBD1. This CDR3 region has 16 residues. Germline-derived CDR1 and CDR2 are SNHLY and FYNNEI. V lost 3 bases to trimming and J lost 8 bases; unmatched junction nucleotides: 10. CDR3 bases: TGTGCCAGCAGTGATATAAATCGGGACAGACATTCACCCCTCCACTTT. Its protein product is CASSDINRDRHSPLHF.

V gene TRBV19 combines with J gene TRBJ2-7, with TRBD1 matching over 7 bases. Trimming took 5 bases from V and 1 from J; bases not matched to a gene: 8. Germline V gives CDR1 LNHDA, CDR2 SQIVND (reference sequence). The CDR3 has 15 amino acids. CDR3 sequence reads: CASSAPTGPSYEQYF. The DNA for the CDR3 is TGTGCCAGTAGTGCCCCGACAGGGCCTTCCTACGAGCAGTACTTC.

The genes are TRBV5-4 and TRBJ2-5; a weak D match, TRBD2 (6 bases). Germline lookup yields CDR1 SGHNT and CDR2 YYREEE (reference sequence). Trimming cost V 0 bases and J 1 base, with 7 bases left between them. The CDR3 covers 14 residues. DNA of the CDR3: TGTGCCAGCAGCTTGGGACTAGGCCAAGAGACCCAGTACTTC. Its translation: CASSLGLGQETQYF.

The CDR3 loop is CASTWGPPYEQYF. In nucleotides, the CDR3 is TGTGCCAGCACCTGGGGGCCGCCCTACGAGCAGTACTTC. This chain connects TRBV28 to TRBJ2-7; the D gene is possibly TRBD1 (6 bases). Trimming shortened V by 7 bases and J by 2 bases, and 12 bases separated the two germline ends. Germline V lookup: CDR1 MDHEN, CDR2 SYDVKM. The CDR3 consists of 13 residues.

CDR3 protein: CASSPTGGPNTEAFF. CDR3 DNA: TGTGCCAGCAGCCCAACAGGGGGCCCAAACACTGAAGCTTTCTTT. The V and J genes are TRBV9 and TRBJ1-1; 9 nucleotides agree with TRBD1. CDR1 is SGDLS and CDR2 is YYNGEE in the germline V gene. V gave up 4 bases and J gave up 2 bases; unmatched junction bases: 6. The CDR3 loop spans 15 amino acids.

V usage is TRBV5-1 and J usage is TRBJ1-2, with TRBD1 matching over 9 bases. Germline CDR1 SGHRS, CDR2 YFSETQ. The CDR3 spans 18 residues. Trimming cost V 4 bases and J 1 base; bases outside gene matches: 14. The CDR3 region has the DNA TGCGCCAGCAGCCTGCCCTCCGGGACAGGGAACTATAACTATGGCTACACCTTC. It specifies CASSLPSGTGNYNYGYTF.

This sequence joins TRBV19 and TRBJ1-2; TRBD1 aligns across 9 bases. In germline, CDR1 is LNHDA, CDR2 SQIVND (reference sequence). The length of the CDR3 is 14 residues. Losses at the gene ends were 7 bases for V and 10 bases for J; bases not matched to a gene: 13. This CDR3 is CASTMRDRDFFYTF. CDR3 coding DNA: TGTGCCAGTACCATGCGGGACAGGGATTTTTTCTACACCTTC.

This clone was picked up one time. The V gene is TRBV28, the J gene TRBJ1-2; no firm D call. The CDR3 length is 13 residues. Trimming removed 2 bases at V and 8 bases at J, with 12 bases between. Looked up from germline, CDR1 is MDHEN and CDR2 is SYDVKM. The DNA of the CDR3 is TGTGCCAGCAGTTTAGGGAATCTCTGGGGCTACACCTTC. Translation: CASSLGNLWGYTF.

The chain carries TRBV2 and TRBJ2-7; 8 bases map to TRBD2. Germline trimming cut 6 bases from V and 0 bases from J; bases unmatched to any gene: 4. CDR1 is SNHLY, CDR2 FYNNEI, per germline. The CDR3 contains 14 residues. CDR3 bases: TGTGCCAGCAGGGAACTAGCGGCCTCCTACGAGCAGTACTTC. It yields the protein CASRELAASYEQYF. The full variable domain, in which reference TRBV2 and TRBJ2-7 provide the parts outside the CDR3, is EPEVTQTPSHQVTQMGQEVILRCVPISNHLYFYWYRQILGQKVEFLVSFYNNEISEKSEIFDDQFSVERPDGSNFTLKIRSTKLEDSAMYFCASRELAASYEQYFGPGTRLTVT.

The chain recombines TRBV6-6 with TRBJ2-7; 12 bases line up with TRBD2. CDR1 MNHNY and CDR2 SVGAGI come from the germline V gene (reference sequence). The CDR3 is 15 residues long. V shed 6 bases, J shed 1 base, and the junction held 4 bases outside the gene matches. The CDR3 DNA reads as TGTGCCAGCAGGACTAGCGGGAGTACTTCCTACGAGCAGTACTTC. This codes for CASRTSGSTSYEQYF.

The chain combines TRBV7-9 with TRBJ2-1, with 10 bases fitting TRBD2. Germline V CDR1 and CDR2: SEHNR, FQNEAQ (reference sequence). This CDR3 has 15 amino acids. Unmatched junction bases numbered 8, after V lost 2 bases and J lost 10 bases. The DNA for the CDR3 is TGTGCCAGCAGCTTAAATCTAGCGGGAGTTGGGGAGCAGTTCTTC. Translating gives CASSLNLAGVGEQFF.